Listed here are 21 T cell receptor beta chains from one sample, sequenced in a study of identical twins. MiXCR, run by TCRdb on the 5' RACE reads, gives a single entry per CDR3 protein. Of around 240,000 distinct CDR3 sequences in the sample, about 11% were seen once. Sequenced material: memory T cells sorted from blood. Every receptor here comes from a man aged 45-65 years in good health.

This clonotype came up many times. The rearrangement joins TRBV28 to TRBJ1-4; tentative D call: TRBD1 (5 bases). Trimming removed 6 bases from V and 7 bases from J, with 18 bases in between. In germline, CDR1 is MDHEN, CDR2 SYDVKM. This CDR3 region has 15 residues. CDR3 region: CASSRGGGDGEKLFF. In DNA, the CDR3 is TGTGCCAGCAGCCGCGGTGGGGGGGACGGTGAAAAACTGTTTTTT.

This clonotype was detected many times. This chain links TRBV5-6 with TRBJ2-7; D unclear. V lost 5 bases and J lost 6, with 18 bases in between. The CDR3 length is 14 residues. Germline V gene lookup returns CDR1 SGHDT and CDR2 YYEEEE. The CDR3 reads CASSFGRNLIEQYF. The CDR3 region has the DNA TGTGCCAGCAGTTTCGGAAGGAATTTGATCGAGCAGTACTTC.

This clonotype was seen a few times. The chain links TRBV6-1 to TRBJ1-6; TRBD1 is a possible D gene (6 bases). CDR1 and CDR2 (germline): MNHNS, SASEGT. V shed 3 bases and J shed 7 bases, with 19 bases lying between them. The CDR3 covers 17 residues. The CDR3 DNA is TGTGCCAGCAGTGACCAGCCCCTGGCAGGGGCAAATTCACCCCTCCACTTT. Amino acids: CASSDQPLAGANSPLHF.

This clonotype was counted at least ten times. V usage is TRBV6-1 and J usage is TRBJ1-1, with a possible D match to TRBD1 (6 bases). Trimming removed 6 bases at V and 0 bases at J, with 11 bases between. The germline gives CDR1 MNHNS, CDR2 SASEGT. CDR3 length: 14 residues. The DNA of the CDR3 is TGTGCCAGCAGAATGGACAGCATGAACACTGAAGCTTTCTTT. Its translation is CASRMDSMNTEAFF.

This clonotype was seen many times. The CDR3: CASTRGDGELFF. The CDR3 coding sequence is TGTGCCAGCACGAGAGGGGACGGGGAGCTGTTTTTT. V is TRBV6-2 or TRBV6-3 and J is TRBJ2-2; D is possibly TRBD1 or TRBD2 (5 bases each). V lost 7 bases, J lost 7 bases, and 10 bases lay in between. The CDR3 is 12 amino acids. From germline, CDR1 is MNHEY and CDR2 SVGEGT.

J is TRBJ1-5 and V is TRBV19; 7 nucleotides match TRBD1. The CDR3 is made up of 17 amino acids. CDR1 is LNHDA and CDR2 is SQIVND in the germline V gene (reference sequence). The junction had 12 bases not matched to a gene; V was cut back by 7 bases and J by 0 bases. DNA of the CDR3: TGTGCCAGTACCCAACAGACAGGGCCTATTAGCAATCAGCCCCAGCATTTT. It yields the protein CASTQQTGPISNQPQHF. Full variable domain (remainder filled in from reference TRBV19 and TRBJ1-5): DGGITQSPKYLFRKEGQNVTLSCEQNLNHDAMYWYRQDPGQGLRLIYYSQIVNDFQKGDIAEGYSVSREKKESFPLTVTSAQKNPTAFYLCASTQQTGPISNQPQHFGDGTRLSIL.

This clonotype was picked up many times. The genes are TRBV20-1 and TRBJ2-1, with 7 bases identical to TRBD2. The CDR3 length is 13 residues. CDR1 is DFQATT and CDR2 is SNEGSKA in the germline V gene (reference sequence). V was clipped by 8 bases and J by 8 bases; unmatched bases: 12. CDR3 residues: CSPLRQGGYEQFF. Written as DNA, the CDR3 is TGCAGTCCCCTACGCCAGGGAGGGTATGAGCAGTTCTTC.

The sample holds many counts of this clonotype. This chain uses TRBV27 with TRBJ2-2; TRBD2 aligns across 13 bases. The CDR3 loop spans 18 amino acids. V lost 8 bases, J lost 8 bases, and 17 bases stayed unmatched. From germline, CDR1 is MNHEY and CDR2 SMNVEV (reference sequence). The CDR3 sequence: CASCPVARTSGRGGELFF. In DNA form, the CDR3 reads TGTGCCAGCTGCCCGGTCGCCAGGACTAGCGGGAGAGGAGGGGAGCTGTTTTTT.

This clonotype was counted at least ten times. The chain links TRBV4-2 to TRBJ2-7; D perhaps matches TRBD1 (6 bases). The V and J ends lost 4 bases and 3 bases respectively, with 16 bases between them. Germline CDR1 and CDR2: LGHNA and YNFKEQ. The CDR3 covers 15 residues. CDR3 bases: TGTGCCAGCAGCCCAACTCAGGGGAACGGCTACGAGCAGTACTTC. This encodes CASSPTQGNGYEQYF.

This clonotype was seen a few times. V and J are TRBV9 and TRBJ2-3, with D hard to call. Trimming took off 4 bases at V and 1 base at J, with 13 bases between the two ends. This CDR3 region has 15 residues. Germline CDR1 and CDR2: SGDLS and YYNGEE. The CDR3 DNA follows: TGTGCCAGCAGCCCCCATGGGATTCGCACAGATACGCAGTATTTT. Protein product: CASSPHGIRTDTQYF.

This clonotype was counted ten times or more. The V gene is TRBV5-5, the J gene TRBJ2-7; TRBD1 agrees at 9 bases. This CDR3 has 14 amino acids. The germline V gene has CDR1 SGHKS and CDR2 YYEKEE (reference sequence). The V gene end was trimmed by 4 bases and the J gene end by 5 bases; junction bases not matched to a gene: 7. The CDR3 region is CASSTRTGDHEQYF. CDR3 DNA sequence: TGTGCCAGCAGCACGAGGACAGGGGACCACGAGCAGTACTTC.

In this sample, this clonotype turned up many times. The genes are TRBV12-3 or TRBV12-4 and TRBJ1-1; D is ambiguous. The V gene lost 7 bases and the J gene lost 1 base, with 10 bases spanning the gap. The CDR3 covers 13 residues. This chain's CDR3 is CASILTGNTEAFF. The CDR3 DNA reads TGTGCCAGCATTCTGACGGGGAACACTGAAGCTTTCTTT.

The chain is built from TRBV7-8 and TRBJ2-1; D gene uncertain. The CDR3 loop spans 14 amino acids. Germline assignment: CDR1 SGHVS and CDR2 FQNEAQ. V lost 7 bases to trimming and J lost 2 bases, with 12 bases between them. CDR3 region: CASNAFGAYNEQFF. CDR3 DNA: TGTGCCAGCAATGCTTTTGGAGCCTACAATGAGCAGTTCTTC.

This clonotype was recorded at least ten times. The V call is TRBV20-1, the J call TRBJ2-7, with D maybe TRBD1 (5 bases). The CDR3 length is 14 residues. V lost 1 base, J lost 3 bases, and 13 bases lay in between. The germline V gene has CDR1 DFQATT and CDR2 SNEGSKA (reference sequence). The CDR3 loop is CSARGTTVYYEQYF. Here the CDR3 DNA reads TGCAGTGCTAGAGGGACAACAGTTTACTACGAGCAGTACTTC.

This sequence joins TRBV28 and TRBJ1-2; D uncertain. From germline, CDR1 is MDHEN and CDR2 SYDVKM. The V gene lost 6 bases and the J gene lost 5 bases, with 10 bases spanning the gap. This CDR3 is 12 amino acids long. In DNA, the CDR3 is TGTGCCAGCAGCCCCCGAGGGTATGGCTACACCTTC. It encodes CASSPRGYGYTF.

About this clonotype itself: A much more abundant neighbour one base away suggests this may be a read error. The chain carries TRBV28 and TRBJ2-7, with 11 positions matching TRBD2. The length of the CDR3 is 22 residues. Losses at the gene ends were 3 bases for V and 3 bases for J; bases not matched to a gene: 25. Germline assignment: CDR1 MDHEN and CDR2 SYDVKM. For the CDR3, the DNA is TGTGCCAGCAGTTTCTGGGCTAGCGGGAGGTTTTCTCCGGTTCGTCGAAACTACGAGCAGTACTTC. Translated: CASSFWASGRFSPVRRNYEQYF. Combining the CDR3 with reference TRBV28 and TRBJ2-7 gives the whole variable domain DVKVTQSSRYLVKRTGEKVFLECVQDMDHENMFWYRQDPGLGLRLIYFSYDVKMKEKGDIPEGYSVSREKKERFSLILESASTNQTSMYLCASSFWASGRFSPVRRNYEQYFGPGTRLTVT.

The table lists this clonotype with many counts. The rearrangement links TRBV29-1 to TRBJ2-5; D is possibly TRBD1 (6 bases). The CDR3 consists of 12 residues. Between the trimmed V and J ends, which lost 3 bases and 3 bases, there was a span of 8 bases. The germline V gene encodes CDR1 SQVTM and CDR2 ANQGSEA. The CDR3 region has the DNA TGCAGCGTTGAGCCAGGGGAAGAGACCCAGTACTTC. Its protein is CSVEPGEETQYF. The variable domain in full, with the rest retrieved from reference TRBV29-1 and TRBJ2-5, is SAVISQKPSRDICQRGTSLTIQCQVDSQVTMMFWYRQQPGQSLTLIATANQGSEATYESGFVIDKFPISRPNLTFSTLTVSNMSPEDSSIYLCSVEPGEETQYFGPGTRLLVL.

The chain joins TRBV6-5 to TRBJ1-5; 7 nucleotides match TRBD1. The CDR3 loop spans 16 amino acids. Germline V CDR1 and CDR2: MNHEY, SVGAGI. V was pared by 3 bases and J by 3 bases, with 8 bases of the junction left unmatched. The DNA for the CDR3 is TGTGCCAGCAGTTATCGACAGGGTGCAAACAATCAGCCCCAGCATTTT. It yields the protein CASSYRQGANNQPQHF.

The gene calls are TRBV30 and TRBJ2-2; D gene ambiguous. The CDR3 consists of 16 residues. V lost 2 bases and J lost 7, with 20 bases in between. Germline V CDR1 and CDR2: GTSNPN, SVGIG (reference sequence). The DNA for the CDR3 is TGTGCCTGGAGTAAACGACTGGTCGGTGGGAACGGGGAGCTGTTTTTT. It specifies CAWSKRLVGGNGELFF.

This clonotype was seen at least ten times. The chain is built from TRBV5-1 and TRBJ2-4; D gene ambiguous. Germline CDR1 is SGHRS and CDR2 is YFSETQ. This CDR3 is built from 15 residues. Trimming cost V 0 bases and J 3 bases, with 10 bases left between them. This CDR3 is CASSLASGNKNIQYF. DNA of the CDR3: TGCGCCAGCAGCTTGGCATCCGGTAACAAAAACATTCAGTACTTC.

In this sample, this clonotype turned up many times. The CDR3 here is CASRVEFGQGGYEQFF. In DNA form, the CDR3 reads TGTGCCAGCAGAGTAGAGTTTGGACAGGGGGGTTATGAGCAGTTCTTC. V and J are TRBV12-3 or TRBV12-4 and TRBJ2-1, with TRBD1 matching 10 bases. Germline trimming cut 6 bases from V and 8 bases from J; bases unmatched to any gene: 13. CDR3 length: 16 residues.